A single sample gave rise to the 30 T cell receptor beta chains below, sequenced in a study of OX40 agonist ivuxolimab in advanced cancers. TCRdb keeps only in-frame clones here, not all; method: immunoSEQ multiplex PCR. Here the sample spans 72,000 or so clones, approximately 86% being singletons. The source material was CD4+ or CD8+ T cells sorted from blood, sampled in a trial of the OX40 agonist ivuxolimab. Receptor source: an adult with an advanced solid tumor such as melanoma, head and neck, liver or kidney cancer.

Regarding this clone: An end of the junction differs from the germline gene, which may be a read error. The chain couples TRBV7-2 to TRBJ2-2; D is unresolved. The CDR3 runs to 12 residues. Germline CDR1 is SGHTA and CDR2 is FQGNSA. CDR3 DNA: TGCGCCAGCAGGACCTTCACCGGGGAGCTGTTTTTT. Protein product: CASRTFTGELFF.

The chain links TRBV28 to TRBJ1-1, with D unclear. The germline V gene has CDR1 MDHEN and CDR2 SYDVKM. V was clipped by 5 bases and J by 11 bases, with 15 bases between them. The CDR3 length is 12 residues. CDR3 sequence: CASSPTAPGAFF. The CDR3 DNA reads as TGTGCCAGCAGTCCGACGGCCCCTGGGGCTTTCTTT.

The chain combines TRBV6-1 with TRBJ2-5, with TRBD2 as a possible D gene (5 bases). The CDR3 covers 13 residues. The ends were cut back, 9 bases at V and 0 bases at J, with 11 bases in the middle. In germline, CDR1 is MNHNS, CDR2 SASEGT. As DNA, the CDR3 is TGTGCCAGTGTCCAGCGGTACCAAGAGACCCAGTACTTC. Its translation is CASVQRYQETQYF.

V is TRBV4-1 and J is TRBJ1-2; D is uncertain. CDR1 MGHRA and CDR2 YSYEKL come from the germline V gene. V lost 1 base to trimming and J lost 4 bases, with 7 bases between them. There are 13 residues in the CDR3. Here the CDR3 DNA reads TGCGCCAGCAGCCAAGGTCAGTTCTATGGCTACACCTTC. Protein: CASSQGQFYGYTF.

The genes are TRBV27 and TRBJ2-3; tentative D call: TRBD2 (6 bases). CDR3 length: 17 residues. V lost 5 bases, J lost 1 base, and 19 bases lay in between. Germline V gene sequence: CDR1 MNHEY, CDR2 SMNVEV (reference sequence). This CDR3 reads CASSPRGTSRGTDTQYF. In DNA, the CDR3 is TGTGCCAGCAGTCCGAGAGGAACTAGCCGGGGCACAGATACGCAGTATTTT.

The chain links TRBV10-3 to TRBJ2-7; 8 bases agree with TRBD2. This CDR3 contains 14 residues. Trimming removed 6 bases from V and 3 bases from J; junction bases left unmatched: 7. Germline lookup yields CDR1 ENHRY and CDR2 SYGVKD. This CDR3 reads CAIRSEAGGYEQYF. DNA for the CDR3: TGTGCCATCAGATCAGAGGCGGGGGGCTACGAGCAGTACTTC.

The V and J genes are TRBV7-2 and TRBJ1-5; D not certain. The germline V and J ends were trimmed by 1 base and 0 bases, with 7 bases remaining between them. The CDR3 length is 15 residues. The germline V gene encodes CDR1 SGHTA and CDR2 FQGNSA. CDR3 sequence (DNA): TGTGCCAGCAGCTTAGAACAGAATAGCAATCAGCCCCAGCATTTT. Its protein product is CASSLEQNSNQPQHF.

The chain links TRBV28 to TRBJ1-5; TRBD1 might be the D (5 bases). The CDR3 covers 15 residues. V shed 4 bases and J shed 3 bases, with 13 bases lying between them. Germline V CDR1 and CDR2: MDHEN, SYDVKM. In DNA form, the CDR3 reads TGTGCCAGCAGTTGGGGGGGGACTCTCAATCAGCCCCAGCATTTT. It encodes CASSWGGTLNQPQHF.

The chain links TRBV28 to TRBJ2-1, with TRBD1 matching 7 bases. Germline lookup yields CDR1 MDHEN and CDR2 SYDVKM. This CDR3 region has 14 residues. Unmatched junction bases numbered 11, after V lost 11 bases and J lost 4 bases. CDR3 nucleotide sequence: TGTGCCTCCCTACAGGGGTCTCTTTACAATGAGCAGTTCTTC. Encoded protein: CASLQGSLYNEQFF.

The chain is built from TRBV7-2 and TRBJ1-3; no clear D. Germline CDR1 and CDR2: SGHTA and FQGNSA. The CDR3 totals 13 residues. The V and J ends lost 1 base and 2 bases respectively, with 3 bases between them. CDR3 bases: TGTGCCAGCAGCTTAGGGCCTGGAAACACCATATATTTT. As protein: CASSLGPGNTIYF.

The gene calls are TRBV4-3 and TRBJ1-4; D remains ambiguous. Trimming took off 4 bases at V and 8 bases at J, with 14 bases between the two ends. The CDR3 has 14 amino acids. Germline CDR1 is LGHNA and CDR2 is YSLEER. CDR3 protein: CASSLTNGGEKLFF. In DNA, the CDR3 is TGCGCCAGCAGCCTGACCAACGGAGGGGAAAAACTGTTTTTT.

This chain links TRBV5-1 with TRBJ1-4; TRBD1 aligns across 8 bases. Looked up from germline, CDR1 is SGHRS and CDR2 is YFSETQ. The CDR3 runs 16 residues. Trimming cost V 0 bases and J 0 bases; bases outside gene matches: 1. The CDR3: CASSLGQGTTNEKLFF. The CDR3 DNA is TGCGCCAGCAGCTTGGGACAGGGGACAACTAATGAAAAACTGTTTTTT.

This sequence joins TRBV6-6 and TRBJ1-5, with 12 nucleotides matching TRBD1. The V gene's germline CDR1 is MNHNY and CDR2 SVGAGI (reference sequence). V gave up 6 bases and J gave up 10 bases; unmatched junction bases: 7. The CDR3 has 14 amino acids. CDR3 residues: CASRPGQGAIPQHF. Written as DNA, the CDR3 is TGTGCCAGCAGGCCGGGACAGGGGGCGATACCCCAGCATTTT.

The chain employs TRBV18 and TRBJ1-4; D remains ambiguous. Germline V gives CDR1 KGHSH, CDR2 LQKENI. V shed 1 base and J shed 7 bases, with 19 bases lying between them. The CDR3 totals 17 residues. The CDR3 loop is CASSPLTGRGPSEKLFF. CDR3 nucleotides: TGTGCCAGCTCACCACTAACCGGACGGGGTCCGAGTGAAAAACTGTTTTTT. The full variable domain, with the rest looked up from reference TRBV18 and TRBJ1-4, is NAGVMQNPRHLVRRRGQEARLRCSPMKGHSHVYWYRQLPEEGLKFMVYLQKENIIDESGMPKERFSAEFPKEGPSILRIQQVVRGDSAAYFCASSPLTGRGPSEKLFFGSGTQLSVL.

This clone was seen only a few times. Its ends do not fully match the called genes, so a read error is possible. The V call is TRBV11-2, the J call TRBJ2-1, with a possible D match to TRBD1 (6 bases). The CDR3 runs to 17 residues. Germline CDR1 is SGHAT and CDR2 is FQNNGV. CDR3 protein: CASSTGWGTSSNNEQFF. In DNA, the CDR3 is TGTGCCAGCAGCACAGGGTGGGGGACATCCTCCAACAATGAGCAGTTCTTC.

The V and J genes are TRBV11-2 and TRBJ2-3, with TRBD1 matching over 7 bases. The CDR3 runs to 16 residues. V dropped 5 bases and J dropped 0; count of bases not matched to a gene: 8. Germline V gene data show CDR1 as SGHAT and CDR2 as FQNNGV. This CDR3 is CASSPRDRRSTDTQYF. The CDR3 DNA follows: TGTGCCAGCAGCCCCCGGGACAGAAGAAGCACAGATACGCAGTATTTT.

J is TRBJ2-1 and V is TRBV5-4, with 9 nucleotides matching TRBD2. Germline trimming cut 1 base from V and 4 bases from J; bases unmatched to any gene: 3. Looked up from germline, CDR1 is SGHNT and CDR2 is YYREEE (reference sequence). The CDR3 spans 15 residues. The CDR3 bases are TGTGCCAGCAGCTTGTCTAGCGGGGATTACAATGAGCAGTTCTTC. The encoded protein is CASSLSSGDYNEQFF.

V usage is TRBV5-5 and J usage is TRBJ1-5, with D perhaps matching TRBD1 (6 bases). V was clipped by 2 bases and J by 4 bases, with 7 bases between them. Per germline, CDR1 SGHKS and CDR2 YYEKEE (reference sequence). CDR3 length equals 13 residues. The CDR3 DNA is TGTGCCAGCAGCTTAACAGGGAATCAGCCCCAGCATTTT. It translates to CASSLTGNQPQHF.

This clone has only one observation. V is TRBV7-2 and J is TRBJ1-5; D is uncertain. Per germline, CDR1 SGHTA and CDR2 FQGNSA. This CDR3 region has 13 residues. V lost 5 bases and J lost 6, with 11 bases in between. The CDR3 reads CASSLRLSQPQHF. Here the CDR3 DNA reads TGTGCCAGCAGCCTAAGACTGAGTCAGCCCCAGCATTTT.

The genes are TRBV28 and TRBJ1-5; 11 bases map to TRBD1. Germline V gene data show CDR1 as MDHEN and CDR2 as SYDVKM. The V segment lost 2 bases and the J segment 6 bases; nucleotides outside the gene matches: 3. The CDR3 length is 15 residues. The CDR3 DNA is TGTGCCAGCAGTTTACGGACAGGGGGCAGTCAGCCCCAGCATTTT. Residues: CASSLRTGGSQPQHF. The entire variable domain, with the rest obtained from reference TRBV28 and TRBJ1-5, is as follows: DVKVTQSSRYLVKRTGEKVFLECVQDMDHENMFWYRQDPGLGLRLIYFSYDVKMKEKGDIPEGYSVSREKKERFSLILESASTNQTSMYLCASSLRTGGSQPQHFGDGTRLSIL.

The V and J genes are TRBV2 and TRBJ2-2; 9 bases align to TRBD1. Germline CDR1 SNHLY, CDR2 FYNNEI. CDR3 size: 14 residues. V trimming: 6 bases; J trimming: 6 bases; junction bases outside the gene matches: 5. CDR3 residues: CASSGTGTPGELFF. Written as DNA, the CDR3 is TGTGCCAGCAGCGGGACAGGGACCCCCGGGGAGCTGTTTTTT. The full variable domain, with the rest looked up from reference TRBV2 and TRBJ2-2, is EPEVTQTPSHQVTQMGQEVILRCVPISNHLYFYWYRQILGQKVEFLVSFYNNEISEKSEIFDDQFSVERPDGSNFTLKIRSTKLEDSAMYFCASSGTGTPGELFFGEGSRLTVL.

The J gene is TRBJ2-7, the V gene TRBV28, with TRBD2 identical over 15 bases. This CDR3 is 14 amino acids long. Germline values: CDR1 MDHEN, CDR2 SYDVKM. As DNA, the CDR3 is TGTGCGGGCGGACTAGCGGGAGGGGAGGGGGAGCAGTACTTC. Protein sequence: CAGGLAGGEGEQYF.

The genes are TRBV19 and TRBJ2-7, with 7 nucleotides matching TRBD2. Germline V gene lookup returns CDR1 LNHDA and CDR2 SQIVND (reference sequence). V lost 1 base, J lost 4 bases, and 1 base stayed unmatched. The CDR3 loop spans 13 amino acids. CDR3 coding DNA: TGTGCCAGTAGTATAGGGGAGGGATACGAGCAGTACTTC. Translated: CASSIGEGYEQYF. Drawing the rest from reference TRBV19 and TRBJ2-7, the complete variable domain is DGGITQSPKYLFRKEGQNVTLSCEQNLNHDAMYWYRQDPGQGLRLIYYSQIVNDFQKGDIAEGYSVSREKKESFPLTVTSAQKNPTAFYLCASSIGEGYEQYFGPGTRLTVT.

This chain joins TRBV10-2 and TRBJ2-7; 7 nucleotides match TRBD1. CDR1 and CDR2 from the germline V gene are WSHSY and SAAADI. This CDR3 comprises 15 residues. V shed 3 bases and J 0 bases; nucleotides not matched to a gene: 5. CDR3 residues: CASSDVTGSSYEQYF. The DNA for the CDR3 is TGCGCCAGCAGTGATGTGACAGGGTCCTCCTACGAGCAGTACTTC.

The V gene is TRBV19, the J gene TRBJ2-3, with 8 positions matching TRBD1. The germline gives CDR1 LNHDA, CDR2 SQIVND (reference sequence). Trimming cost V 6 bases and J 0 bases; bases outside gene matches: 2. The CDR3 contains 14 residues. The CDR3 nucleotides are TGTGCCAGTAGATACAGGGGGAGCACAGATACGCAGTATTTT. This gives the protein CASRYRGSTDTQYF.

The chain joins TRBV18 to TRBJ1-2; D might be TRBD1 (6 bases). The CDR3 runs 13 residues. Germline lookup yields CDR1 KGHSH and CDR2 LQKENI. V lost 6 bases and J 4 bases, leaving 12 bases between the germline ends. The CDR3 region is CASSNTGSYGYTF. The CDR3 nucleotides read TGTGCCAGCTCGAATACAGGGAGCTATGGCTACACCTTC.

The CDR3 here is CASSLFRRGGRETQYF. The CDR3, as DNA: TGTGCCAGCAGCCTGTTTCGGCGGGGGGGGCGAGAGACCCAGTACTTC. This chain joins TRBV5-6 and TRBJ2-5; TRBD2 matches at 9 bases. J gave up 4 bases and V 4 bases, and 11 bases lay outside the gene matches. Germline V gene data show CDR1 as SGHDT and CDR2 as YYEEEE. CDR3 length equals 16 residues.

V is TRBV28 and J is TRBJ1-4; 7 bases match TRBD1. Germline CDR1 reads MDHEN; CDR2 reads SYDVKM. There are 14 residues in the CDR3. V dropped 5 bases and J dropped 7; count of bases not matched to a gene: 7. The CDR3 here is CASSQGGQVEKLFF. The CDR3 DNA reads TGTGCCAGCAGTCAGGGGGGGCAGGTTGAAAAACTGTTTTTT. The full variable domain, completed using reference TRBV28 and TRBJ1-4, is DVKVTQSSRYLVKRTGEKVFLECVQDMDHENMFWYRQDPGLGLRLIYFSYDVKMKEKGDIPEGYSVSREKKERFSLILESASTNQTSMYLCASSQGGQVEKLFFGSGTQLSVL.

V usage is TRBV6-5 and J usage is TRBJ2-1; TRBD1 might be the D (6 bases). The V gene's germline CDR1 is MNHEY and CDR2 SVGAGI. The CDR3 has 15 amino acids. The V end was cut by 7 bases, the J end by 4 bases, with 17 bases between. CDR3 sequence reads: CASTPRSGEYNEQFF. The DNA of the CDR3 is TGTGCCAGCACCCCCCGCTCAGGGGAGTACAATGAGCAGTTCTTC.

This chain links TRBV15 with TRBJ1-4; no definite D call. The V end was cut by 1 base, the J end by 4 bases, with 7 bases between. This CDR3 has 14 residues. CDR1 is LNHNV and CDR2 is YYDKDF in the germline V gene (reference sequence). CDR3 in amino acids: CATSRGRINEKLFF. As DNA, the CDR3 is TGTGCCACCAGCAGAGGACGGATTAATGAAAAACTGTTTTTT.